The clone carrying this T cell receptor (beta chain) occurred many times. Antigen: not known. This specimen belongs to a study of T cells in Graves' hyperthyroidism and ophthalmopathy. Study results and limitations: It was a median about 6.5 months before onset that the model predicted ophthalmopathy.

The germline V and J ends were trimmed by 1 base and 5 bases, with 17 bases remaining between them. Per the germline V gene, CDR1 is SGHTA and CDR2 is FQGTGA. CDR3 length: 17 residues. RNA transcripts served as the template for amplifying TCR beta CDR3 regions. During a first-round RT-PCR of the TCR CDR3, the HTBI primer set was used. Each CDR3 protein gets one entry after TCRdb re-called the multiplex PCR reads with MiXCR. The sample yields 200,000 to 250,000 distinct CDR3 sequences, almost 25% seen once. Subjects with ophthalmopathy showed a Clinical Activity Score no lower than 3, a NOSPECS grade no lower than 4, and a duration shorter than 3 months. Exclusion followed for patients with uncontrolled infection, other autoimmune disease, pregnancy or lactation. PBMCs were sourced from approximately 9.3 ml fresh peripheral blood.

Sequenced sample: blood. The clonotype originates from a woman in her thirties or forties with Graves' ophthalmopathy. The genes are TRBV7-3 and TRBJ2-2, with D possibly matching TRBD2 (5 bases). Here the CDR3 reads CASSLRIRGTGTGELFF. The CDR3 region has the DNA TGTGCCAGCAGCTTAAGGATCCGGGGAACGGGGACCGGGGAGCTGTTTTTT.